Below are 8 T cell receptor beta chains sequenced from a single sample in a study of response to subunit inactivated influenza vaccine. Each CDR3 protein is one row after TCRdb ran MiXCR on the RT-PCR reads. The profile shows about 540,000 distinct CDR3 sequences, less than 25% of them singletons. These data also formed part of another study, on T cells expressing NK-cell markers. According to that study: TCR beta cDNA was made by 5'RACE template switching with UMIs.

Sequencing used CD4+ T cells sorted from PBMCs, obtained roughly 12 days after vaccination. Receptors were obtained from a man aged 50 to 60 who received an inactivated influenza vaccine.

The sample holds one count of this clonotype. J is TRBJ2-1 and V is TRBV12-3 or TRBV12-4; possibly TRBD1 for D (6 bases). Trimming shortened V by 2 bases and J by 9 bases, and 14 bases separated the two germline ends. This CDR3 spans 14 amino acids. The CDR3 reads CASSLPHQQGEQFF. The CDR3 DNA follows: TGTGCCAGCAGTTTACCCCACCAACAGGGTGAGCAGTTCTTC.

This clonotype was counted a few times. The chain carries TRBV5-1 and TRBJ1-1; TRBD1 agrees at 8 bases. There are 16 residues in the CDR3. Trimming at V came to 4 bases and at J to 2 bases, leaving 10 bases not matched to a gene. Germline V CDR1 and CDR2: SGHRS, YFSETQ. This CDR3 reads CASSEYPGQVNTEAFF. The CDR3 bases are TGCGCCAGCAGCGAATACCCGGGACAGGTTAACACTGAAGCTTTCTTT.

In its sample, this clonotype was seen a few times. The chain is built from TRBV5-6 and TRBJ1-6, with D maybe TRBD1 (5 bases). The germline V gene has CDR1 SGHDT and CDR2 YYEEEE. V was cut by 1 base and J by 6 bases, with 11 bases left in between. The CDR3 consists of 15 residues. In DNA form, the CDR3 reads TGTGCCAGCAGCTTGCAGGGACGCACTAATTCACCCCTCCACTTT. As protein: CASSLQGRTNSPLHF.

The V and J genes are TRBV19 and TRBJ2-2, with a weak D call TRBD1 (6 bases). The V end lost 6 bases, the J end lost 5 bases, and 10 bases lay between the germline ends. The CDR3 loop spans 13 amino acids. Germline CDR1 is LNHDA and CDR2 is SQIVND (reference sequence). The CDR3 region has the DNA TGTGCCAGTAGCACAGGGTGGACCGGGGAGCTGTTTTTT. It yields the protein CASSTGWTGELFF.

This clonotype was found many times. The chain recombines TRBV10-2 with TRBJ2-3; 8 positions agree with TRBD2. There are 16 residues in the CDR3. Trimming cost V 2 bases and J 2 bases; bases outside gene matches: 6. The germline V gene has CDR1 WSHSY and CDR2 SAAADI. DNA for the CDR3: TGCGCCAGCAGTGAGAGTGCTAGCGGGTACACAGATACGCAGTATTTT. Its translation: CASSESASGYTDTQYF.

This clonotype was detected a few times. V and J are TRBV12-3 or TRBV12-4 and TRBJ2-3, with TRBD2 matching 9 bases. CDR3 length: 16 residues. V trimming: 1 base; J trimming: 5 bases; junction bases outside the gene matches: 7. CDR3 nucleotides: TGTGCCAGCAGTTTAGGTGGTAGCGGGGGAAGAGATACGCAGTATTTT. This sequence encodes CASSLGGSGGRDTQYF.

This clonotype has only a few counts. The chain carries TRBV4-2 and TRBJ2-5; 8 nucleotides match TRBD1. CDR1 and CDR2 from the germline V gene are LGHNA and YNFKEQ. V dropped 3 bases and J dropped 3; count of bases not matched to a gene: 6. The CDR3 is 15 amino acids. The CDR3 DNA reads TGTGCCAGCAGCCAGGGCGGACAGGGAGAAGAGACCCAGTACTTC. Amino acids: CASSQGGQGEETQYF.

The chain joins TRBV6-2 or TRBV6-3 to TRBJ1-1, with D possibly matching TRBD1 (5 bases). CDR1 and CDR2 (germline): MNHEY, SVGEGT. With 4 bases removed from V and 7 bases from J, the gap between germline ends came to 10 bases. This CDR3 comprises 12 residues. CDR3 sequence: CASSSSGIEAFF. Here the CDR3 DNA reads TGTGCCAGCAGTTCCTCAGGGATTGAAGCTTTCTTT.